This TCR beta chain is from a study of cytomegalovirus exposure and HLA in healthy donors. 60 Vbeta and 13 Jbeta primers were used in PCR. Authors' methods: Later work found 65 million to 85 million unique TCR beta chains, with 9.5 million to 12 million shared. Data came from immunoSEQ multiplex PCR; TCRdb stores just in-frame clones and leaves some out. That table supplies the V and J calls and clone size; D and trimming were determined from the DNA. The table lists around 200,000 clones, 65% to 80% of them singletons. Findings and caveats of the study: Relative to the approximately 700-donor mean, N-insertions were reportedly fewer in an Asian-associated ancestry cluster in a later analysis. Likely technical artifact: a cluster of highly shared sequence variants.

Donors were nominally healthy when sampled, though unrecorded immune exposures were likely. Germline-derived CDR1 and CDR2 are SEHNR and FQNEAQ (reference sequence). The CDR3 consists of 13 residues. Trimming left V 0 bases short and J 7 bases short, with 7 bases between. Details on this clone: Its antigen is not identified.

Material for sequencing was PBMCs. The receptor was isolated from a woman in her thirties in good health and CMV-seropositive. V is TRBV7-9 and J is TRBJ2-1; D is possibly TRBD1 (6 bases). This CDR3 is CASSLARGNEQFF. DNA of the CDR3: TGTGCCAGCAGCTTAGCCAGGGGTAATGAGCAGTTCTTC.